This T cell receptor (beta chain) emerged from a study of T-cell memory formation after mild COVID-19. General study findings and limits: Pre-infection memory carried some responding clones, suggesting that cross-reactive memory joined.

The V end lost 0 bases, the J end lost 3 bases, and 11 bases lay between the germline ends. CDR1 LGHDT and CDR2 YNNKEL come from the germline V gene (reference sequence). This CDR3 spans 15 amino acids. MiXCR, run by TCRdb on the 5' RACE reads, gives a single entry per CDR3 protein. In the table there are a few hundred thousand distinct CDR3 sequences, roughly 16% of which are singletons. This clonotype was seen a few times. No antigen is known for it. The sample consisted of PBMCs or a T cell subset sorted from them (not recorded which). The sequence was collected from a man between 18 and 29 years old who had mild COVID-19 (a few samples of this study predate the infection). Cell type and time point are not known. The chain has TRBV3-1 and TRBJ1-2; D is unresolved. The CDR3 loop reads CASSQDQGGHYGYTF. CDR3 nucleotide sequence: TGTGCCAGCAGCCAAGATCAAGGAGGGCACTATGGCTACACCTTC.